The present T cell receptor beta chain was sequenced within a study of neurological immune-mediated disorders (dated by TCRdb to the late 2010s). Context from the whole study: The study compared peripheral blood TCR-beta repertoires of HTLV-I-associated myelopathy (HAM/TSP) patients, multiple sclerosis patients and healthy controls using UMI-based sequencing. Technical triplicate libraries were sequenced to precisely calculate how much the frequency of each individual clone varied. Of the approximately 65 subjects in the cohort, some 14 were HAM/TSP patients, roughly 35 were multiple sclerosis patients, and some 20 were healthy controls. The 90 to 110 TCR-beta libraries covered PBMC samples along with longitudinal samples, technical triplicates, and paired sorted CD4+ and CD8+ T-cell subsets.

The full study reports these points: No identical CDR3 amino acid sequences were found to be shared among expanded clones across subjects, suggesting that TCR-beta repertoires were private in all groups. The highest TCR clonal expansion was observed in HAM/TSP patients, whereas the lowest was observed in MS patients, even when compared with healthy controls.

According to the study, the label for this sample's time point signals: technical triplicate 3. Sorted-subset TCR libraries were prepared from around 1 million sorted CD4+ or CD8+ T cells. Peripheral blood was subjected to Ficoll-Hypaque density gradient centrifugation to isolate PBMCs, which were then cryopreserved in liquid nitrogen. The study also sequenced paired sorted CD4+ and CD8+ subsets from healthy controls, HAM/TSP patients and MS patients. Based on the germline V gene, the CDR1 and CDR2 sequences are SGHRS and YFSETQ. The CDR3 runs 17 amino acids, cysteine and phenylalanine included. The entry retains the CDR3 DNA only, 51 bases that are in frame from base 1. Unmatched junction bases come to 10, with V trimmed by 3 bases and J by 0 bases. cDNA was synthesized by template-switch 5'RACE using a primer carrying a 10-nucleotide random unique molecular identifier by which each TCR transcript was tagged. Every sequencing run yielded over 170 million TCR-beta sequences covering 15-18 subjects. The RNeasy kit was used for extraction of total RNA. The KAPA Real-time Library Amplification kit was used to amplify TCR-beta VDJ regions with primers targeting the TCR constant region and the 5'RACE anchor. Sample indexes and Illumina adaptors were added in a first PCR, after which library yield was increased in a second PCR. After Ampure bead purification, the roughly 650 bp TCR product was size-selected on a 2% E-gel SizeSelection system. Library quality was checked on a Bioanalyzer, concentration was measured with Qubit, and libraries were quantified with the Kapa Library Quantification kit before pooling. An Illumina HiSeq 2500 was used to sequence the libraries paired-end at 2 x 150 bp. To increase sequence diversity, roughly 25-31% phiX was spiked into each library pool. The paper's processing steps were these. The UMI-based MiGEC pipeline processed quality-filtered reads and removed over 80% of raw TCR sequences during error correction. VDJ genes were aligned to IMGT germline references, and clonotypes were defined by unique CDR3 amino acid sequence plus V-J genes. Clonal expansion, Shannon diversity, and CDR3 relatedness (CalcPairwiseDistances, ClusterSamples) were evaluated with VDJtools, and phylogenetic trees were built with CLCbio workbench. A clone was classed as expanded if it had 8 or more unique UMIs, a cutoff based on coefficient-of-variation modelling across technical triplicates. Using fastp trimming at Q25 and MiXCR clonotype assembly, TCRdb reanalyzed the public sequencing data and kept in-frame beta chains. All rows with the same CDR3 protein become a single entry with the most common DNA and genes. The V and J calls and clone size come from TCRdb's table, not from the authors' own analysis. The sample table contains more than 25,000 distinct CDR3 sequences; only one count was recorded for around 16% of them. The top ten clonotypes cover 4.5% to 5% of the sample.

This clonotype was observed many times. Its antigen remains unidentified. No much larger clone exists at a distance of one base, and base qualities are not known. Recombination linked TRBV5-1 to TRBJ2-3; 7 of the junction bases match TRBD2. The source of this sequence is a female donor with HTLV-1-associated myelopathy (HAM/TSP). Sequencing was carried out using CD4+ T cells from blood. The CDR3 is CASSWPVEAGSTDTQYF. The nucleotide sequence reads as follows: TGCGCCAGCAGCTGGCCCGTGGAAGCGGGGAGCACAGATACGCAGTATTTT. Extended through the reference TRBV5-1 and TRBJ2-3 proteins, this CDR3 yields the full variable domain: KAGVTQTPRYLIKTRGQQVTLSCSPISGHRSVSWYQQTPGQGLQFLFEYFSETQRNKGNFPGRFSGRQFSNSRSEMNVSTLELGDSALYLCASSWPVEAGSTDTQYFGPGTRLTVL.